This T cell receptor beta chain was captured by sequencing in a study of T cells in Graves' hyperthyroidism and ophthalmopathy. Study results and caveats: Peripheral blood also featured most of the thyroid clonotypes expanded above 0.001.

Amplification of TCR beta CDR3 regions was performed using RNA transcripts as template. The study used the HTBI primer set for a first-round RT-PCR of the TCR CDR3. TCRdb passed the multiplex PCR reads through MiXCR, listing each CDR3 protein once. The sample lists 550,000 to 600,000 distinct CDR3 sequences, 35% to 55% occurring once. There are 16 residues in the CDR3. Germline V CDR1 and CDR2: SGDLS, YYNGEE. Trimming at V came to 3 bases and at J to 3 bases, leaving 12 bases not matched to a gene. Those patients with uncontrolled infection, other autoimmune disease, pregnancy or lactation were excluded. Diagnoses rested on clinical symptoms, serum thyroxine and TRAb, thyroid ultrasound and orbital computed tomography. Regarding this clonotype: No antigen is known for it.

The chain is built from TRBV9 and TRBJ2-7, with 7 bases that match TRBD1. The material sequenced was peripheral blood or thyroid tissue (not recorded which). This TCR was sampled from an adult woman with Graves' disease, either hyperthyroidism or ophthalmopathy (not recorded which). The CDR3 reads CASSGSRDSSDYEQYF. The CDR3 DNA reads TGTGCCAGCAGCGGATCCCGGGACAGTTCAGACTACGAGCAGTACTTC.